Sequencing of this T cell receptor (beta chain) was carried out in a study of neurological immune-mediated disorders. In this sample, this clonotype turned up many times. Synthesis of cDNA was carried out by template-switch 5'RACE. The reaction used 10-nucleotide random UMIs. The authors obtained over 160 million TCR-beta sequences from 15-18 subjects per sequencing run. TCRdb processed the 5' RACE reads anew with MiXCR; each CDR3 protein has one entry. The data show roughly 50,000 distinct CDR3 sequences, approximately 11% seen once. Trimming stripped 7 bases from V and 5 bases from J, with 14 bases between. This CDR3 comprises 13 residues. The unsorted libraries were generated from a total of 2 million PBMCs, which had been stored in RNAlater at -80 C.

The clonotype comes from a woman aged 55-69 years with HTLV-1-associated myelopathy (HAM/TSP). Sequencing was done on a sample of PBMCs. The rearrangement links TRBV12-3 or TRBV12-4 to TRBJ1-1; D may be TRBD1 (6 bases). In DNA, the CDR3 is TGTGCCAGCACTATCAAGGGGGGGACTGAAGCTTTCTTT. Translating it yields CASTIKGGTEAFF.